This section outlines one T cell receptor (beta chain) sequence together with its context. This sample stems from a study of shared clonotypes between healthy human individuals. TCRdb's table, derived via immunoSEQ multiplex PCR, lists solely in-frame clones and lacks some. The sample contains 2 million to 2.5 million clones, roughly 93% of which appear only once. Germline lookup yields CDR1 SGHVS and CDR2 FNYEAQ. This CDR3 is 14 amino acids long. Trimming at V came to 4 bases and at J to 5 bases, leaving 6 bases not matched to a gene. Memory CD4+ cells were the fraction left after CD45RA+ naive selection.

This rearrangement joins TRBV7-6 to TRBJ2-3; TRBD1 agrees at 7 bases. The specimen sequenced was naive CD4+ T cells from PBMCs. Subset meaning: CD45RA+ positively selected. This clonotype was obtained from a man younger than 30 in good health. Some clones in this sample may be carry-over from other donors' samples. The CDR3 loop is CASSSDRAGDTQYF. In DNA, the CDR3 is TGTGCCAGCAGCTCCGACAGGGCGGGAGATACGCAGTATTTT.